Sequencing of this T cell receptor (beta chain) was carried out in a study of blood T cell repertoires in COVID-19. Study information: Specimens from acute and convalescent COVID-19 originated in the United States, Italy and Spain. Sample material is recorded as cDNA or gDNA derived from T cells, B-cell-depleted T cells, or PBMCs.

Trimming pared 7 bases from V and 8 bases from J, leaving 21 bases between. This CDR3 contains 15 residues. From germline, CDR1 is SGHRS and CDR2 YFSETQ. Under the authors' procedure: From reference gene primer amplification, estimates of nucleated cell counts were derived. Assay: immunoSEQ multiplex PCR; the TCRdb copy retains only in-frame clones and omits some. Clone size and V and J calls were adopted from that table, with D and trimming inferred from the DNA. The sample consists of about 110,000 clones, 88% of them appearing once. This chain links TRBV5-1 with TRBJ1-4; perhaps TRBD1 as D (6 bases). This TCR came from a human donor in a cohort sampled during active COVID-19. The sample was peripheral blood. The CDR3 loop is CASGPSGGKGEKLFF. The CDR3 region has the DNA TGCGCCAGCGGCCCGTCGGGGGGCAAGGGGGAAAAACTGTTTTTT. The full variable domain, with the rest looked up from reference TRBV5-1 and TRBJ1-4, is KAGVTQTPRYLIKTRGQQVTLSCSPISGHRSVSWYQQTPGQGLQFLFEYFSETQRNKGNFPGRFSGRQFSNSRSEMNVSTLELGDSALYLCASGPSGGKGEKLFFGSGTQLSVL.